This note documents a single TCR beta chain sequence. Its specificity is unknown. This sample was included in a study of OX40 agonist ivuxolimab in advanced cancers. The overall study: An agonistic human IgG2 monoclonal antibody against OX40 (CD134) was given.

Sequenced by immunoSEQ multiplex PCR; TCRdb stores in-frame clones only, minus some. Here the sample spans about 70,000 clones, about 90% being singletons. Points from the study as a whole: Individuals who were partial responders at 0.1-3.0 mg/kg had clonal expansion that ranked among the lowest.

This receptor was identified in an adult with an advanced solid tumor such as melanoma, head and neck, liver or kidney cancer. Specimen: CD4+ or CD8+ T cells sorted from blood, collected in a trial of the OX40 agonist ivuxolimab.

Written as DNA, the CDR3 is TGTGCCAGCAGGACTCAGGGAGGAGGCCAGCCCCAGCATTTT. Its protein is CASRTQGGGQPQHF. This chain uses TRBV2 with TRBJ1-5; D possibly corresponds to TRBD1 (5 bases). Between the trimmed V and J ends, which lost 6 bases and 7 bases, there was a span of 16 bases. This CDR3 spans 14 amino acids. Germline assignment: CDR1 SNHLY and CDR2 FYNNEI.